This T cell receptor beta chain stems from a study of T cells in tumors after PD-1 blockade. Background on the study: Prior checkpoint blockade, systemic immunosuppressant use, or anti-cancer therapy within 4 weeks excluded patients. Either cemiplimab 350 mg every 2 weeks or pembrolizumab 200 mg every 3 weeks was given. Tumor samples averaged roughly 26,000 templates (range roughly 554-100,000) and some 6,000 unique clonotypes. Points from the study as a whole: Most post-therapy expanded exhausted CD8+ clones were new, undetected before treatment.

V shed 4 bases, J shed 1 base, and the junction held 4 bases outside the gene matches. Germline V CDR1 and CDR2: ENHRY, SYGVKD. The CDR3 has 16 amino acids. Profiled with immunoSEQ multiplex PCR; TCRdb holds only in-frame clones, not every one. The data hold several thousand clones, with around 69% observed a single time. Of note for this clone: Its antigen is unknown.

This TCR derives from a human donor with basal cell carcinoma. J is TRBJ2-3 and V is TRBV10-3, with 11 bases aligning to TRBD2. The specimen comprised tumor tissue, sampled after anti-PD-1 treatment. The CDR3 bases are TGTGCCATCAGTGCCGTACTAGCGGGGGGCACAGATACGCAGTATTTT. This codes for CAISAVLAGGTDTQYF.